This passage covers 16 T cell receptor beta chains from one sample sequenced in a study of T cell repertoires in cytomegalovirus infection. MiXCR, applied by TCRdb to the reads, yields one record per CDR3 protein. Of about 260,000 distinct CDR3 sequences in the sample, less than 9.5% were seen once. The specimen was PBMCs. All receptors derive from a human donor in good health (CMV status not recorded). Some clones in this sample may be carry-over from other donors' samples.

This clonotype was recorded at least ten times. The chain combines TRBV12-3 or TRBV12-4 with TRBJ1-5; unclear D gene. The ends were cut back, 8 bases at V and 0 bases at J, with 8 bases in the middle. CDR3 size: 13 residues. CDR3 protein: CASPENSNQPQHF. DNA of the CDR3: TGTGCCAGCCCCGAGAATAGCAATCAGCCCCAGCATTTT.

This clonotype was found many times. The chain carries TRBV7-2 and TRBJ2-2, with D possibly TRBD2 on 5 matching bases. V lost 1 base to trimming and J lost 7 bases, with 16 bases between them. CDR1 and CDR2 from the germline V gene are SGHTA and FQGNSA. The CDR3 contains 16 residues. Written as DNA, the CDR3 is TGTGCCAGCAGCTTAGTAGGGAGAGGGTACGGCGGGGAGCTGTTTTTT. It codes for CASSLVGRGYGGELFF.

This clonotype has ten or more counts. CDR3 sequence reads: CASSKTGERTEAFF. In DNA, the CDR3 is TGTGCCAGCTCAAAAACAGGGGAGCGCACTGAAGCTTTCTTT. The rearrangement links TRBV18 to TRBJ1-1; TRBD1 matches at 7 bases. This CDR3 has 14 residues. The germline gives CDR1 KGHSH, CDR2 LQKENI. Losses at the gene ends were 5 bases for V and 4 bases for J; bases not matched to a gene: 7. Using reference TRBV18 and TRBJ1-1 for the parts outside the CDR3, the full variable domain is NAGVMQNPRHLVRRRGQEARLRCSPMKGHSHVYWYRQLPEEGLKFMVYLQKENIIDESGMPKERFSAEFPKEGPSILRIQQVVRGDSAAYFCASSKTGERTEAFFGQGTRLTVV.

The sample holds many counts of this clonotype. V usage is TRBV7-8 and J usage is TRBJ2-1; TRBD2 aligns across 11 bases. Trimming removed 7 bases from V and 8 bases from J; junction bases left unmatched: 7. Germline CDR1 reads SGHVS; CDR2 reads FQNEAQ. This CDR3 contains 14 residues. As DNA, the CDR3 is TGTGCCAGCATTAGCGGGAGGGAATCCCATGAGCAGTTCTTC. This codes for CASISGRESHEQFF.

The chain uses TRBV20-1 and TRBJ2-7; 8 bases match TRBD1. Germline CDR1 DFQATT, CDR2 SNEGSKA (reference sequence). The CDR3 is made up of 13 amino acids. V lost 6 bases and J lost 6; bases outside the gene matches: 10. The CDR3 bases are TGCAGTGCCCGAGACAGGGGAATAGGCGAGCAGTACTTC. Translating it yields CSARDRGIGEQYF.

This clonotype has a handful of counts. V gene TRBV6-2 or TRBV6-3 combines with J gene TRBJ2-7, with D perhaps given as TRBD1 or TRBD2 (5 bases each). Germline V gives CDR1 MNHEY, CDR2 SVGEGT. The CDR3 loop spans 14 amino acids. The ends were cut back, 4 bases at V and 6 bases at J, with 16 bases in the middle. The CDR3 loop reads CASSWDLGAGEQYF. The CDR3, as DNA: TGTGCCAGCAGTTGGGACCTAGGGGCTGGCGAGCAGTACTTC.

This clonotype appeared many times. The gene calls are TRBV7-8 and TRBJ1-2; TRBD1 agrees at 8 bases. There are 15 residues in the CDR3. Germline values: CDR1 SGHVS, CDR2 FQNEAQ. Trimming at V came to 1 base and at J to 3 bases, leaving 4 bases not matched to a gene. The CDR3 is CASSLGQGIHYGYTF. In nucleotides, the CDR3 is TGTGCCAGCAGCTTAGGACAGGGGATTCACTATGGCTACACCTTC.

The chain carries TRBV7-6 and TRBJ2-7, with 7 bases that match TRBD2. The CDR3 has 14 residues. The V segment lost 5 bases and the J segment 10 bases; nucleotides outside the gene matches: 14. Per the germline V gene, CDR1 is SGHVS and CDR2 is FNYEAQ. This CDR3 is CASSPGGLAVVQYF. CDR3 in DNA: TGTGCCAGCAGCCCCGGAGGGCTAGCGGTAGTACAGTACTTC.

This clonotype came up many times. The CDR3 coding sequence is TGTGCCAGCAGCGTAACAGGGTTGGGGGAAAAACTGTTTTTT. Its translation: CASSVTGLGEKLFF. The J gene is TRBJ1-4, the V gene TRBV7-2, with D maybe TRBD1 (6 bases). The ends were cut back, 5 bases at V and 8 bases at J, with 15 bases in the middle. CDR1 is SGHTA and CDR2 is FQGNSA in the germline V gene. The CDR3 extends over 14 amino acids.

V gene TRBV7-9 combines with J gene TRBJ1-5, with a weak D call TRBD1 (6 bases). Germline V CDR1 and CDR2: SEHNR, FQNEAQ (reference sequence). The V end was cut by 5 bases, the J end by 5 bases, with 10 bases between. The CDR3 has 13 amino acids. The CDR3, as DNA: TGTGCCAGCAGCCTGACAGGACATCAGCCCCAGCATTTT. Protein sequence: CASSLTGHQPQHF.

Many counts were recorded for this clonotype. The V and J genes are TRBV7-2 and TRBJ2-7; 9 bases line up with TRBD1. This CDR3 is 16 amino acids long. The J segment lost 0 bases and the V segment lost 5 bases, leaving 8 bases of the junction unmatched. Germline lookup yields CDR1 SGHTA and CDR2 FQGNSA. The CDR3 DNA sequence: TGTGCCAGCAGCGGACGGGCACAGGGGGCCTCCTACGAGCAGTACTTC. Amino acid sequence: CASSGRAQGASYEQYF.

This clonotype was counted many times. The CDR3 reads CASSSGVTRQETQYF. Written as DNA, the CDR3 is TGTGCCAGCAGCAGCGGGGTCACTAGGCAAGAGACCCAGTACTTC. V and J are TRBV7-6 and TRBJ2-5; 7 bases match TRBD2. The ends lost 5 bases at V and 2 bases at J; junction bases unmatched: 8. There are 15 residues in the CDR3. Germline V CDR1 and CDR2: SGHVS, FNYEAQ.

The chain employs TRBV4-2 and TRBJ2-1; possibly TRBD2 for D (5 bases). V was pared by 1 base and J by 8 bases, with 21 bases between. CDR3 length: 17 amino acids. Germline V lookup: CDR1 LGHNA, CDR2 YNFKEQ. The CDR3 is CASSQGSMGLGDDEQFF. The DNA of the CDR3 is TGTGCCAGCAGCCAAGGTAGTATGGGCCTCGGGGATGATGAGCAGTTCTTC.

The V call is TRBV30, the J call TRBJ2-3; D possibly uses TRBD1 or TRBD2 (5 bases each). The germline V gene has CDR1 GTSNPN and CDR2 SVGIG (reference sequence). The CDR3 length is 16 residues. V dropped 2 bases and J dropped 0 bases, with 15 bases sitting between them. This CDR3 reads CAWSQSGRPSTDTQYF. The CDR3 bases are TGTGCCTGGAGTCAGTCGGGACGCCCTAGCACAGATACGCAGTATTTT.

A remark on this clonotype: One end of the junction does not line up with germline, which may come from a read error. The genes are TRBV7-2 and TRBJ1-1; D not resolved. Germline V gene sequence: CDR1 SGHTA, CDR2 FQGNSA. The CDR3 runs 15 residues. CDR3 loop: CASTKYWILNTKAFF. The CDR3 coding sequence is TGTGCCAGCACCAAGTACTGGATACTGAACACTAAAGCTTTCTTT. Using reference TRBV7-2 and TRBJ1-1 for the parts outside the CDR3, the full variable domain is GAGVSQSPSNKVTEKGKDVELRCDPISGHTALYWYRQSLGQGLEFLIYFQGNSAPDKSGLPSDRFSAERTGGSVSTLTIQRTQQEDSAVYLCASTKYWILNTKAFFGQGTRLTVV.

In its sample, this clonotype was seen many times. The chain links TRBV7-2 to TRBJ1-1; no clear D. Germline loops: CDR1 SGHTA, CDR2 FQGNSA. Trimming stripped 7 bases from V and 4 bases from J, with 10 bases between. The CDR3 extends over 12 amino acids. CDR3 DNA: TGTGCCAGCACCCTACCTTTCACTGAAGCTTTCTTT. Translating gives CASTLPFTEAFF.